The next 22 T cell receptor beta chains were all read from a single sample in a study of blood T cell repertoires in COVID-19. Using immunoSEQ multiplex PCR, the repertoire was profiled, and TCRdb retains in-frame clones only, with some absent. The data hold approximately 25,000 clones, with roughly 79% observed a single time. Material: peripheral blood. All receptors derive from a man aged 50 to 59 with COVID-19, enrolled during active disease.

As DNA, the CDR3 is TGTGCCAGCAGCTTAGGTGGGCAGGGGGAATACGAGCAGTACTTC. It translates to CASSLGGQGEYEQYF. The chain carries TRBV13 and TRBJ2-7, with 7 bases aligning to TRBD1. Losses at the gene ends were 0 bases for V and 4 bases for J; bases not matched to a gene: 6. The germline gives CDR1 PRHDT, CDR2 FYEKMQ (reference sequence). The CDR3 length is 15 residues.

The CDR3 DNA follows: TGTGCCAGCAGCTTGGCCAATGGGGGCTACACTGAAGCTTTCTTT. Translation: CASSLANGGYTEAFF. The chain joins TRBV5-6 to TRBJ1-1; perhaps TRBD1 as D (6 bases). The germline V and J ends were trimmed by 0 bases and 3 bases, with 12 bases remaining between them. The CDR3 spans 15 residues. Looked up from germline, CDR1 is SGHDT and CDR2 is YYEEEE.

This clone is large (0.1 to 1%). The sample carries other DNA sequences with the same CDR3. The V gene is TRBV28, the J gene TRBJ1-6, with D tentatively TRBD1 (6 bases). The CDR3 is 15 residues long. V lost 5 bases and J lost 7, with 15 bases in between. In germline, CDR1 is MDHEN, CDR2 SYDVKM. CDR3 nucleotide sequence: TGTGCCAGCAGTCTTTCAGGACAGCCGAATTCACCCCTCCACTTT. Its translation is CASSLSGQPNSPLHF.

The rearrangement links TRBV13 to TRBJ2-5; TRBD1 agrees at 9 bases. Trimming cost V 2 bases and J 5 bases; bases outside gene matches: 6. CDR3 size: 15 residues. In germline, CDR1 is PRHDT, CDR2 FYEKMQ (reference sequence). The DNA for the CDR3 is TGTGCCAGCAGCTTACGGACAGGGGAGGGGGAGACCCAGTACTTC. As protein: CASSLRTGEGETQYF.

In its sample, this clone was seen once. The genes are TRBV5-1 and TRBJ2-5, with 7 bases fitting TRBD1. J lost 1 base, V lost 6 bases, and 12 bases had no gene match. The CDR3 is 16 residues long. Germline V gene sequence: CDR1 SGHRS, CDR2 YFSETQ. As DNA, the CDR3 is TGCGCCAGCAACCCTAAATACGGGACAGTCCAAGAGACCCAGTACTTC. The encoded protein is CASNPKYGTVQETQYF.

This clone was recorded a few times. The chain is built from TRBV6-5 and TRBJ1-3; 12 nucleotides line up with TRBD1. CDR3 length equals 14 residues. Germline V gene lookup returns CDR1 MNHEY and CDR2 SVGAGI. J gave up 10 bases and V 6 bases, and 7 bases lay outside the gene matches. CDR3 residues: CASSAGQGAGTIYF. The CDR3 DNA is TGTGCCAGCAGCGCGGGACAGGGGGCGGGGACCATATATTTT.

The V gene is TRBV9, the J gene TRBJ2-1; 11 bases line up with TRBD2. Trimming at V came to 0 bases and at J to 5 bases, leaving 1 base not matched to a gene. Germline V gene sequence: CDR1 SGDLS, CDR2 YYNGEE. This CDR3 comprises 15 residues. The CDR3 region is CASSVGLAGNNEQFF. DNA of the CDR3: TGTGCCAGCAGCGTAGGACTAGCGGGGAACAATGAGCAGTTCTTC.

This clone turned up a few times. The rearrangement links TRBV2 to TRBJ2-7, with a tentative D call TRBD1 (5 bases). In germline, CDR1 is SNHLY, CDR2 FYNNEI. This CDR3 region has 13 residues. Trimming stripped 5 bases from V and 0 bases from J, with 8 bases between. The CDR3 reads CASSQQVSYEQYF. In nucleotides, the CDR3 is TGTGCCAGCAGTCAACAGGTCTCCTACGAGCAGTACTTC.

The V gene is TRBV7-9, the J gene TRBJ2-5, with 9 bases that match TRBD2. Trimming removed 0 bases from V and 1 base from J; junction bases left unmatched: 6. Per germline, CDR1 SEHNR and CDR2 FQNEAQ (reference sequence). The CDR3 covers 17 residues. The CDR3 reads CASSLAGAGGLQETQYF. CDR3 coding DNA: TGTGCCAGCAGCTTAGCGGGGGCGGGGGGGCTCCAAGAGACCCAGTACTTC.

This chain joins TRBV27 and TRBJ2-1; 7 positions agree with TRBD1. Trimming cost V 6 bases and J 7 bases; bases outside gene matches: 12. This CDR3 spans 15 amino acids. From germline, CDR1 is MNHEY and CDR2 SMNVEV (reference sequence). This CDR3 is CASRALQGPWNEQFF. CDR3 DNA: TGTGCCAGCAGGGCATTACAGGGGCCGTGGAATGAGCAGTTCTTC.

The chain uses TRBV5-6 and TRBJ2-1, with D perhaps matching TRBD2 (5 bases). The CDR3 length is 12 residues. Between the trimmed V and J ends, which lost 4 bases and 10 bases, there was a span of 12 bases. CDR1 is SGHDT and CDR2 is YYEEEE in the germline V gene. As DNA, the CDR3 is TGTGCCAGCAGCCATAATAGCGTGGAGCAGTTCTTC. Amino acids: CASSHNSVEQFF.

This sequence joins TRBV28 and TRBJ1-6, with no clear D. The V end was cut by 3 bases, the J end by 8 bases, with 20 bases between. CDR1 MDHEN and CDR2 SYDVKM come from the germline V gene. The length of the CDR3 is 17 residues. CDR3 region: CASSLDSGYARDSPLHF. The CDR3 nucleotides read TGTGCCAGCAGTTTGGATTCGGGGTACGCTCGCGATTCACCCCTCCACTTT.

The V gene is TRBV15, the J gene TRBJ2-2, with D perhaps matching TRBD1 (6 bases). V shed 8 bases and J shed 0 bases, with 13 bases lying between them. CDR3 size: 15 residues. Germline assignment: CDR1 LNHNV and CDR2 YYDKDF (reference sequence). This CDR3 reads CATARGQANTGELFF. DNA for the CDR3: TGTGCCACCGCCCGGGGACAAGCGAACACCGGGGAGCTGTTTTTT.

The V call is TRBV3-1 (or the pseudogene TRBV3-2), the J call TRBJ1-2; TRBD1 matches at 7 bases. The junction had 6 bases not matched to a gene; V was cut back by 3 bases and J by 8 bases. This CDR3 is 13 amino acids long. CDR1 is LGHDT, CDR2 YNNKEL, per germline (reference sequence). The CDR3 here is CASSHDRARGYTF. The CDR3 DNA reads as TGTGCCAGCAGCCACGACAGGGCCCGGGGCTACACCTTC.

This clone was detected a few times. This chain connects TRBV29-1 to TRBJ2-3, with 7 positions matching TRBD2. Unmatched junction bases numbered 9, after V lost 3 bases and J lost 6 bases. The CDR3 is 14 residues long. Germline CDR1 reads SQVTM; CDR2 reads ANQGSEA. The CDR3 region is CSVDKREAGDTQYF. In DNA, the CDR3 is TGCAGCGTTGATAAACGGGAGGCGGGGGATACGCAGTATTTT.

This chain connects TRBV28 to TRBJ2-3; 11 bases match TRBD2. The CDR3 covers 15 residues. Germline lookup yields CDR1 MDHEN and CDR2 SYDVKM. J lost 3 bases, V lost 7 bases, and 6 bases had no gene match. The DNA of the CDR3 is TGTGCCAGCAACCTAGCGGGGGGACGAACAGATACGCAGTATTTT. Protein sequence: CASNLAGGRTDTQYF.

This chain uses TRBV7-9 with TRBJ2-3; TRBD2 matches 9 bases. Germline assignment: CDR1 SEHNR and CDR2 FQNEAQ (reference sequence). Losses at the gene ends were 2 bases for V and 2 bases for J; bases not matched to a gene: 2. The length of the CDR3 is 15 residues. The CDR3 sequence is CASSLLAGYTDTQYF. In nucleotides, the CDR3 is TGTGCCAGCAGCTTACTAGCGGGGTACACAGATACGCAGTATTTT.

V usage is TRBV28 and J usage is TRBJ2-7; 7 positions agree with TRBD2. This CDR3 contains 15 residues. With 3 bases clipped from V and 0 bases from J, the junction kept 5 bases outside the gene matches. Looked up from germline, CDR1 is MDHEN and CDR2 is SYDVKM. This CDR3 is CASSLVGGSSYEQYF. The CDR3 DNA follows: TGTGCCAGCAGTTTGGTGGGAGGGAGCTCCTACGAGCAGTACTTC.

The chain links TRBV6-5 to TRBJ1-2, with 7 bases lining up with TRBD1. This CDR3 has 13 residues. Germline V gives CDR1 MNHEY, CDR2 SVGAGI. V lost 2 bases to trimming and J lost 8 bases; unmatched junction nucleotides: 5. DNA of the CDR3: TGTGCCAGCAGTTACAGGGGGCTGAGAGGCTACACCTTC. As protein: CASSYRGLRGYTF.

The CDR3 coding sequence is TGTGCCAGTAGTATCTGGGTTGGCGGGAGGAACACAGATACGCAGTATTTT. Translating it yields CASSIWVGGRNTDTQYF. The chain recombines TRBV19 with TRBJ2-3, with TRBD2 identical over 8 bases. Germline CDR1 reads LNHDA; CDR2 reads SQIVND (reference sequence). The CDR3 sequence is 17 residues long. With V trimmed by 3 bases and J by 2 bases, 10 bases remained unmatched.

V is TRBV2 and J is TRBJ2-7; 7 bases are a match to TRBD2. The V segment lost 6 bases and the J segment 4 bases; nucleotides outside the gene matches: 3. Germline CDR1 is SNHLY and CDR2 is FYNNEI. The CDR3 contains 12 residues. CDR3: CASSRRGYEQYF. The CDR3 bases are TGTGCCAGCAGCCGGCGGGGGTACGAGCAGTACTTC.

The V call is TRBV5-1, the J call TRBJ1-1; TRBD1 is a possible D gene (5 bases). V gave up 3 bases and J gave up 2 bases, with 8 bases separating them. This CDR3 region has 13 residues. Germline V gene data show CDR1 as SGHRS and CDR2 as YFSETQ. The CDR3 nucleotides read TGCGCCAGCAGCTATACAGGCAACACTGAAGCTTTCTTT. It encodes CASSYTGNTEAFF.